The T cell receptor beta chain under discussion was sequenced for a study of circulating CD8 cells and anti-PD-1 response in melanoma. Study observations and caveats: DNEG was most diverse; TIGIT repertoires were least diverse. No tumor material was available, so peptide assays assessed reactivity.

From live CD3+CD8+TCRalphabeta+ cells, four PD-1 and/or TIGIT subsets were sorted. Each library started from approximately 14 ng of total RNA using the QIAseq Immune Repertoire TCR panel. TCRdb processed the reads anew with MiXCR; each CDR3 protein has one entry. This sample has under 150 distinct CDR3 sequences, with more than 9.5% found just once. The CDR3 sequence is 14 residues long. With V trimmed by 4 bases and J by 5 bases, 8 bases remained unmatched. Germline CDR1 reads SNHLY; CDR2 reads FYNNEI. This clonotype rates as large. Its antigen is undetermined. Possible read error: a much larger clone is one base away.

The rearrangement links TRBV2 to TRBJ2-7; 7 bases align to TRBD1. The source of this sequence is a human donor with melanoma. This specimen was CD8+ T cells from PBMCs, taken at baseline or after one month of anti-PD-1 therapy (not recorded which). The CDR3 sequence: CASSVGAGGHEQYF. The CDR3 nucleotides are TGTGCCAGCAGTGTTGGGGCAGGGGGTCACGAGCAGTACTTC.